The 22 T cell receptor beta chains in this list originate from one sample, sequenced in a study of regulatory T cells in long-lasting Graves disease. Time point given: newly diagnosed GD, antithyroid drugs for less than 3 months. PBMCs were the source of the RNA used for TCR sequencing. Arm-PCR of CDR3 regions and iRepertoire HTBI primers were the basis on which TCR beta libraries were built. Using its own MiXCR run on the multiplex PCR reads, TCRdb lists one record per CDR3 protein. The data show some 500,000 distinct CDR3 sequences, about 16% seen once. These sequences were also reported in another study, on T cells in Graves' hyperthyroidism and ophthalmopathy.

The input for sequencing was peripheral blood mononuclear cells (PBMCs), taken at new diagnosis, from a patient treated with antithyroid drugs. The receptors shown here come from a woman aged 35-65 years with Graves disease.

This clonotype was counted at least ten times. In DNA, the CDR3 is TGTGCCAGCAGTTTACACACAAGCAATCAGCCCCAGCATTTT. Translated, it gives CASSLHTSNQPQHF. The V and J genes are TRBV12-3 or TRBV12-4 and TRBJ1-5; no reliable D call. V lost 2 bases and J lost 1, with 6 bases in between. This CDR3 has 14 amino acids.

This clonotype was detected many times. The J gene is TRBJ2-3, the V gene TRBV7-9; 7 bases are a match to TRBD2. CDR1 SEHNR and CDR2 FQNEAQ come from the germline V gene (reference sequence). The CDR3 sequence is 16 residues long. The ends lost 1 base at V and 2 bases at J; junction bases unmatched: 6. The chain's CDR3 is CASSLVASGSTDTQYF. The CDR3 nucleotides are TGTGCCAGCAGCTTAGTGGCTAGCGGATCCACAGATACGCAGTATTTT. Combining the CDR3 with reference TRBV7-9 and TRBJ2-3 gives the whole variable domain DTGVSQNPRHKITKRGQNVTFRCDPISEHNRLYWYRQTLGQGPEFLTYFQNEAQLEKSRLLSDRFSAERPKGSFSTLEIQRTEQGDSAMYLCASSLVASGSTDTQYFGPGTRLTVL.

This clonotype was seen only a few times. The germline gene is not matched at one end of the junction; a read error may be the cause. The rearrangement uses TRBV20-1 and TRBJ2-7; a weak D match, TRBD2 (5 bases). CDR1 and CDR2 (germline): DFQATT, SNEGSKA (reference sequence). CDR3 length: 13 residues. The CDR3 region is CSTRVSHSYEQYF. The CDR3 DNA reads TGCAGTACTAGAGTCAGCCACTCCTACGAGCAGTACTTC.

This clonotype was recorded a few times. The V call is TRBV18, the J call TRBJ2-7; D remains ambiguous. The CDR3 consists of 15 residues. The V end lost 3 bases, the J end lost 0 bases, and 12 bases lay between the germline ends. Per germline, CDR1 KGHSH and CDR2 LQKENI. CDR3 bases: TGTGCCAGCTCACCCGGTCACGGCCCCTCCTACGAGCAGTACTTC. The encoded protein is CASSPGHGPSYEQYF.

This clonotype was detected ten times or more. This rearrangement joins TRBV12-5 to TRBJ2-5; 7 bases match TRBD1. The CDR3 consists of 15 residues. With V trimmed by 1 base and J by 4 bases, 6 bases remained unmatched. Germline V gives CDR1 LGHNT, CDR2 FRNRAP. The DNA of the CDR3 is TGTGCTAGTGGTTTGGGTCACAGGGGCCCAGAGACCCAGTACTTC. The encoded protein is CASGLGHRGPETQYF.

This clonotype appeared many times. This chain joins TRBV3-1 and TRBJ1-5; D ambiguous. CDR1 is LGHDT, CDR2 YNNKEL, per germline (reference sequence). Trimming stripped 3 bases from V and 3 bases from J, with 9 bases between. The CDR3 runs to 14 residues. In nucleotides, the CDR3 is TGTGCCAGCAGCCAGGACCCTTCCAATCAGCCCCAGCATTTT. Translating it yields CASSQDPSNQPQHF.

This clonotype came up a few times. The chain is built from TRBV5-1 and TRBJ2-1; TRBD1 might be the D (5 bases). Germline CDR1 SGHRS, CDR2 YFSETQ. This CDR3 region has 15 residues. V lost 4 bases and J lost 4, with 15 bases in between. The CDR3 reads CASSPVGQSYNEQFF. As DNA, the CDR3 is TGCGCCAGCAGCCCCGTGGGGCAGAGTTACAATGAGCAGTTCTTC.

Of note for this clonotype: A much larger clone lies a single base off, so this may be a read error. This likely comes from a read error, as the CDR3 has no conserved phenylalanine or tryptophan at its end. The gene calls are TRBV3-1 and TRBJ1-4; 10 bases match TRBD1. This CDR3 is 16 amino acids long. Trimming cost V 2 bases and J 6 bases; bases outside gene matches: 6. Germline assignment: CDR1 LGHDT and CDR2 YNNKEL (reference sequence). The CDR3 sequence: CASSQTTGTGDEKLFL. CDR3 DNA sequence: TGTGCCAGCAGCCAAACGACCGGGACAGGGGATGAAAAACTGTTTCTT.

This clonotype was observed a single time. This rearrangement joins TRBV27 to TRBJ2-7; 8 nucleotides match TRBD1. V lost 2 bases to trimming and J lost 5 bases; unmatched junction nucleotides: 5. CDR3 length equals 14 residues. CDR1 is MNHEY, CDR2 SMNVEV, per germline (reference sequence). CDR3 sequence reads: CASSLGQGGDEQYF. CDR3 in DNA: TGTGCCAGCAGTTTAGGACAGGGTGGGGACGAGCAGTACTTC.

The chain is built from TRBV20-1 and TRBJ2-1; 14 nucleotides agree with TRBD2. The CDR3 length is 15 residues. Per the germline V gene, CDR1 is DFQATT and CDR2 is SNEGSKA (reference sequence). V trimming: 2 bases; J trimming: 7 bases; junction bases outside the gene matches: 4. The CDR3 DNA is TGCAGTGCTAGATGGGGACTAGCGGGGGAGAATGAGCAGTTCTTC. It codes for CSARWGLAGENEQFF.

This clonotype was seen repeatedly, ten times or more. CDR3 nucleotide sequence: TGTGCTTACCTCCCAGGGAGTGGAAGTCAAGAGACCCAGTACTTC. Amino acid sequence: CAYLPGSGSQETQYF. This sequence joins TRBV30 and TRBJ2-5; D may match TRBD1 or TRBD2 (5 bases each). This CDR3 region has 15 residues. CDR1 and CDR2 (germline): GTSNPN, SVGIG (reference sequence).

This clonotype appeared a few times. The CDR3 bases are TGTGCCAGCTCACCACCGATCTGGTTGGGGGATTGGAAGCAGTACTTC. Translating gives CASSPPIWLGDWKQYF. This sequence joins TRBV18 and TRBJ2-7, with D perhaps matching TRBD1 or TRBD2 (5 bases each). CDR1 and CDR2 from the germline V gene are KGHSH and LQKENI. CDR3 length equals 16 residues. V lost 0 bases to trimming and J lost 8 bases, with 20 bases between them.

In its sample, this clonotype was seen many times. This chain links TRBV7-3 with TRBJ2-3; a possible D gene is TRBD1 (6 bases). Germline CDR1 is SGHTA and CDR2 is FQGTGA. Trimming took 0 bases from V and 4 from J, leaving 20 bases between them. The CDR3 sequence is 18 residues long. The CDR3 DNA sequence: TGTGCCAGCAGCTTAACCTACCCAGGGGAACCCGTCCCAGATACGCAGTATTTT. Translating gives CASSLTYPGEPVPDTQYF.

This clonotype has at least ten counts. This rearrangement joins TRBV6-1 to TRBJ1-1; TRBD1 might be the D (5 bases). Per germline, CDR1 MNHNS and CDR2 SASEGT. The CDR3 runs to 12 residues. V dropped 4 bases and J dropped 7 bases, with 10 bases sitting between them. In DNA form, the CDR3 reads TGTGCCAGCAGTGTAGGGGCGTATGAAGCTTTCTTT. This gives the protein CASSVGAYEAFF.

Turning to this clonotype: A much larger clone lies one base from this, so it may be a read error. V is TRBV2 and J is TRBJ2-1; the D gene could be TRBD1 or TRBD2 (5 bases each). The CDR3 has 15 residues. CDR1 and CDR2 (germline): SNHLY, FYNNEI. The CDR3 reads CASSGALGGSGEQHF. The CDR3, as DNA: TGTGCCAGCAGCGGAGCCCTTGGGGGATCTGGCGAGCAGCACTTC.

The sample holds many counts of this clonotype. This chain joins TRBV30 and TRBJ2-3, with TRBD1 as a possible D gene (6 bases). Germline V gives CDR1 GTSNPN, CDR2 SVGIG (reference sequence). There are 13 residues in the CDR3. Trimming stripped 1 base from V and 4 bases from J, with 9 bases between. The CDR3 protein is CAWSGGGADTQYF. The CDR3 DNA reads as TGTGCCTGGAGTGGAGGGGGAGCAGATACGCAGTATTTT. Full variable domain (outside the CDR3, taken from reference TRBV30 and TRBJ2-3): SQTIHQWPATLVQPVGSPLSLECTVEGTSNPNLYWYRQAAGRGLQLLFYSVGIGQISSEVPQNLSASRPQDRQFILSSKKLLLSDSGFYLCAWSGGGADTQYFGPGTRLTVL.

This clonotype was counted ten times or more. V usage is TRBV30 and J usage is TRBJ1-1; no firm D call. Germline CDR1 reads GTSNPN; CDR2 reads SVGIG (reference sequence). CDR3 length: 13 residues. The V and J ends lost 3 bases and 5 bases respectively, with 13 bases between them. The chain's CDR3 is CAWSPTGRTEAFF. The DNA for the CDR3 is TGTGCCTGGAGCCCGACCGGGAGAACTGAAGCTTTCTTT. The complete variable domain, with remaining parts taken from reference TRBV30 and TRBJ1-1, reads SQTIHQWPATLVQPVGSPLSLECTVEGTSNPNLYWYRQAAGRGLQLLFYSVGIGQISSEVPQNLSASRPQDRQFILSSKKLLLSDSGFYLCAWSPTGRTEAFFGQGTRLTVV.

The chain combines TRBV27 with TRBJ2-3; 9 bases map to TRBD2. V lost 6 bases and J lost 6; bases outside the gene matches: 10. Looked up from germline, CDR1 is MNHEY and CDR2 is SMNVEV (reference sequence). The CDR3 is made up of 15 amino acids. CDR3 nucleotides: TGTGCCAGCAGGATCGCGGGGGGGGTAGGGGATACGCAGTATTTT. Translating it yields CASRIAGGVGDTQYF.

This clonotype was picked up many times. The chain joins TRBV6-1 to TRBJ2-7; TRBD1 might be the D (6 bases). The CDR3 totals 12 residues. Per the germline V gene, CDR1 is MNHNS and CDR2 is SASEGT. The V end was cut by 6 bases, the J end by 7 bases, with 13 bases between. The CDR3 reads CASRAGVGEQYF. CDR3 coding DNA: TGTGCCAGCAGAGCAGGGGTGGGAGAGCAGTACTTC.

This clonotype was recorded at least ten times. This chain's CDR3 is CASSLKRGGSSEQFF. In DNA form, the CDR3 reads TGTGCCAGCAGTTTAAAGCGGGGGGGCTCAAGCGAGCAGTTCTTC. The V call is TRBV12-3 or TRBV12-4, the J call TRBJ2-1; 10 bases line up with TRBD2. The junction had 8 bases not matched to a gene; V was cut back by 2 bases and J by 10 bases. There are 15 residues in the CDR3.

This rearrangement joins TRBV6-2 or TRBV6-3 to TRBJ2-2; perhaps TRBD1 as D (5 bases). CDR3 length: 17 amino acids. CDR1 MNHEY and CDR2 SVGEGT come from the germline V gene. The V end lost 5 bases, the J end lost 7 bases, and 23 bases lay between the germline ends. This chain's CDR3 is CASSEEPAGWYHGELFF. The CDR3 region has the DNA TGTGCCAGCAGTGAAGAGCCGGCAGGGTGGTATCACGGGGAGCTGTTTTTT.

This clonotype was counted only a few times. V gene TRBV6-1 combines with J gene TRBJ1-3, with D maybe TRBD1 (5 bases). Germline V gene lookup returns CDR1 MNHNS and CDR2 SASEGT. The CDR3 is 14 amino acids. V was trimmed by 6 bases and J by 0 bases, leaving 9 bases between them. The CDR3 protein is CASSTDTSGNTIYF. CDR3 DNA sequence: TGTGCCAGCAGCACGGACACCTCTGGAAACACCATATATTTT.